The clone carrying this T cell receptor beta chain was detected only a few times. Antigen specificity is unknown. As TCR cDNA was made by 5'RACE template switching, a universal primer site and UMIs were added. One entry per CDR3 protein, called by TCRdb with MiXCR from the 5' RACE reads. This sample has about 330,000 distinct CDR3 sequences; roughly 8.4% occur once, and the top ten carry under 20%. The data are from a study of T cells after yellow fever vaccination. Germline V gives CDR1 MNHNS, CDR2 SASEGT. Unmatched junction bases numbered 3, after V lost 7 bases and J lost 5 bases. CDR3 length: 13 amino acids. General observations from the study: The secondary response showed a weaker magnitude and a faster peak, day 5 versus 15. Detected again after the booster were most primary-vaccination clones, at approximately 95% CD4 and 88% CD8. It was a small share of clonotypes that appeared in both CD4 and CD8 compartments.

The TCR was taken from a man aged 18 to 29 who received the YFV17D yellow fever vaccine. This specimen consisted of PBMCs, obtained around 45 days after the first yellow fever vaccination. The J gene is TRBJ2-3, the V gene TRBV6-1; 10 bases are shared with TRBD2. The CDR3 region is CASTGTSEDTQYF. The CDR3 DNA is TGTGCCAGCACCGGGACTAGCGAAGATACGCAGTATTTT.